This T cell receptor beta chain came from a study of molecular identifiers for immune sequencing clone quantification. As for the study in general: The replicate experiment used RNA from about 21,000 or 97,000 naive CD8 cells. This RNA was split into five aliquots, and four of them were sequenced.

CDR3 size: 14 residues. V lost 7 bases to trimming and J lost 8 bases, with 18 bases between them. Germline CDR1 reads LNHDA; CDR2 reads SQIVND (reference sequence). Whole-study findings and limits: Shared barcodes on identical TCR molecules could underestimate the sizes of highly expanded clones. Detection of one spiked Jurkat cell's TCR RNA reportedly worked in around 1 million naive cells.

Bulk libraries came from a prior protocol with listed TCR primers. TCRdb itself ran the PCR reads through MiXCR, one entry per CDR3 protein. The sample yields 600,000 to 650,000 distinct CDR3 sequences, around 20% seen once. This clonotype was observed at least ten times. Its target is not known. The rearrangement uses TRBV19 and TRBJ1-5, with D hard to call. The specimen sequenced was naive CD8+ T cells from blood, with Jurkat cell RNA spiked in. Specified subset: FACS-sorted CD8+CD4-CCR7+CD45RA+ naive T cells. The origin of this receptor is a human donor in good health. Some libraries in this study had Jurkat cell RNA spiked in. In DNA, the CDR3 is TGTGCCAGTACCTCGCTCCCCCGGGAAGAGCCCCAGCATTTT. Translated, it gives CASTSLPREEPQHF.